A selection of T cell receptor beta chains follows, all from one sample in a study of blood T cell repertoires in COVID-19. Produced via immunoSEQ multiplex PCR; TCRdb's table is partial and in-frame only. The repertoire consists of approximately 100,000 clones, with 90% to 95% occurring once and the leading ten covering under 6.5%. The material sequenced was peripheral blood. The source of these receptors is a human donor in a cohort sampled during active COVID-19. CDR3s include the opening cysteine and the closing phenylalanine or tryptophan.

j_call: TRBJ2-3; v_call: TRBV15; cdr3_aa: CATSAASSGTPGADTQYF
j_call: TRBJ2-3; v_call: TRBV3-1/TRBV3-2; cdr3_aa: CASSQDWTSGSDTQYF
j_call: TRBJ2-7; v_call: TRBV19; cdr3_aa: CASSMVLGPYEQYF
j_call: TRBJ1-2; v_call: TRBV19; cdr3_aa: CASRGRGTDDYGYTF
j_call: TRBJ1-6; v_call: TRBV27; cdr3_aa: CASSPKGDRVFSPLHF
j_call: TRBJ1-2; v_call: TRBV15; cdr3_aa: CATSREEGTDTVYGYTF
j_call: TRBJ1-5; v_call: TRBV18; cdr3_aa: CASSPDLGQLGDQPQHF
j_call: TRBJ1-1; v_call: TRBV27; cdr3_aa: CASWTGGTEAFF
j_call: TRBJ2-1; v_call: TRBV16; cdr3_aa: CASSRRLAGGYNEQFF
j_call: TRBJ2-1; v_call: TRBV6-1; cdr3_aa: CASSDLAGFGEQFF
j_call: TRBJ2-1; v_call: TRBV7-8; cdr3_aa: CASSFIPYNEQFF
j_call: TRBJ2-5; v_call: TRBV9; cdr3_aa: CASSPRTSGRVSETQYF
j_call: TRBJ2-3; v_call: TRBV4-3; cdr3_aa: CASSERGGGTDTQYF
j_call: TRBJ1-2; v_call: TRBV27; cdr3_aa: CASSYLDRAGGYTF
j_call: TRBJ1-5; v_call: TRBV11-2; cdr3_aa: CASSVDQGAGQPQHF